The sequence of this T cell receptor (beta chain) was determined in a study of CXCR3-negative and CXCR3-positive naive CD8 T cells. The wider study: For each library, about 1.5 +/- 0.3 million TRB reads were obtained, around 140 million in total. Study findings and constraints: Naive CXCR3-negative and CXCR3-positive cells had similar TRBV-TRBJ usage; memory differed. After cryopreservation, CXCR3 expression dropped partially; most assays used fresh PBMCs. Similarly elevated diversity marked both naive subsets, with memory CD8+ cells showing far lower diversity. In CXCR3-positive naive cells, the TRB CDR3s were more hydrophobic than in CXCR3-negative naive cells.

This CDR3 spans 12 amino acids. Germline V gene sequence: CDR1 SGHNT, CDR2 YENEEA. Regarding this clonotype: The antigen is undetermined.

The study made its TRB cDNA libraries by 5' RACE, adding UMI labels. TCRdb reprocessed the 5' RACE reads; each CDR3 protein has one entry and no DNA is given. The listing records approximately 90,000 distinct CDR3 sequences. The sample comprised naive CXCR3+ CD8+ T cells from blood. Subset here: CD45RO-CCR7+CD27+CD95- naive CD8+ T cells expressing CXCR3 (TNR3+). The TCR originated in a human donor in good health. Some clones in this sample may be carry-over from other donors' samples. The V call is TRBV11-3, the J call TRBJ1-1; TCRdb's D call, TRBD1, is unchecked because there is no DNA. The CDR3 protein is CASSSRGGGAFF. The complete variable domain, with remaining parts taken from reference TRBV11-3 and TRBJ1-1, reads EAGVVQSPRYKIIEKKQPVAFWCNPISGHNTLYWYLQNLGQGPELLIRYENEEAVDDSQLPKDRFSAERLKGVDSTLKIQPAELGDSAVYLCASSSRGGGAFFGQGTRLTVV.